The next 9 T cell receptor beta chains were all read from a single sample in a study of cytomegalovirus exposure and HLA in healthy donors. PCR involved 60 Vbeta and 13 Jbeta primers. Generated by immunoSEQ multiplex PCR, the TCRdb table keeps only in-frame clones and is missing some. The data hold approximately 160,000 clones, with 50% to 75% observed a single time. Sequenced input: PBMCs. The receptors originated from a woman aged 30 to 39 in good health and CMV-seropositive.

This clone was found once. V gene TRBV5-4 combines with J gene TRBJ2-4; 14 bases align to TRBD2. CDR1 is SGHNT, CDR2 YYREEE, per germline (reference sequence). This CDR3 spans 15 amino acids. Germline trimming cut 3 bases from V and 9 bases from J; bases unmatched to any gene: 5. The CDR3 here is CASSSRTSGGSIQYF. In DNA form, the CDR3 reads TGTGCCAGCAGCTCCCGGACTAGCGGGGGGTCCATTCAGTACTTC. Variable domain in full (rest from reference TRBV5-4 and TRBJ2-4): ETGVTQSPTHLIKTRGQQVTLRCSSQSGHNTVSWYQQALGQGPQFIFQYYREEENGRGNFPPRFSGLQFPNYSSELNVNALELDDSALYLCASSSRTSGGSIQYFGAGTRLSVL.

V gene TRBV18 combines with J gene TRBJ2-7, with 10 bases that match TRBD2. CDR1 and CDR2 (germline): KGHSH, LQKENI. With V trimmed by 0 bases and J by 3 bases, 8 bases remained unmatched. The CDR3 loop spans 17 amino acids. CDR3 in amino acids: CASSPPQLAGMSYEQYF. The CDR3 bases are TGTGCCAGCTCACCACCCCAACTAGCGGGAATGAGCTACGAGCAGTACTTC.

This sequence joins TRBV10-3 and TRBJ2-5; no reliable D call. Trimming removed 4 bases at V and 4 bases at J, with 4 bases between. Germline loops: CDR1 ENHRY, CDR2 SYGVKD. This CDR3 has 11 residues. The CDR3 here is CAISVAETQYF. CDR3 bases: TGTGCCATCAGTGTGGCAGAGACCCAGTACTTC.

The V and J genes are TRBV30 and TRBJ2-7; 7 positions match TRBD1. CDR3 length equals 12 residues. V was clipped by 7 bases and J by 2 bases; unmatched bases: 5. Germline V gene data show CDR1 as GTSNPN and CDR2 as SVGIG (reference sequence). The CDR3 loop reads CAFDRVPYEQYF. Written as DNA, the CDR3 is TGTGCCTTCGACAGGGTCCCCTACGAGCAGTACTTC. The full variable domain, its missing parts supplied by reference TRBV30 and TRBJ2-7, is SQTIHQWPATLVQPVGSPLSLECTVEGTSNPNLYWYRQAAGRGLQLLFYSVGIGQISSEVPQNLSASRPQDRQFILSSKKLLLSDSGFYLCAFDRVPYEQYFGPGTRLTVT.

This clone was counted between two and nine times. The J gene is TRBJ1-1, the V gene TRBV5-1, with 8 bases fitting TRBD1. The V gene end was trimmed by 1 base and the J gene end by 5 bases; junction bases not matched to a gene: 7. There are 15 residues in the CDR3. The V gene's germline CDR1 is SGHRS and CDR2 YFSETQ. CDR3 region: CASSLRQGARTEAFF. DNA of the CDR3: TGCGCCAGCAGCTTGAGGCAGGGGGCTCGGACTGAAGCTTTCTTT.

V is TRBV6-6 and J is TRBJ2-5; D perhaps matches TRBD1 (6 bases). TRBJ2-7 explains the end of the DNA better; the J call may be wrong. The CDR3 consists of 12 residues. CDR1 is MNHNY, CDR2 SVGAGI, per germline (reference sequence). CDR3 amino acids: CASSERGYEQYF. Written as DNA, the CDR3 is TGTGCCAGCAGTGAGAGGGGGTACGAGCAGTACTTC.

The genes are TRBV5-5 and TRBJ1-2; 10 bases are a match to TRBD1. CDR3 length: 16 amino acids. Germline trimming cut 0 bases from V and 6 bases from J; bases unmatched to any gene: 8. The germline V gene encodes CDR1 SGHKS and CDR2 YYEKEE (reference sequence). In DNA, the CDR3 is TGTGCCAGCAGCTTGGCAATCGAGGGACAGGGGCATGGCTACACCTTC. As protein: CASSLAIEGQGHGYTF.

This chain links TRBV5-6 with TRBJ1-1; TRBD1 is a possible D gene (5 bases). Germline V gene lookup returns CDR1 SGHDT and CDR2 YYEEEE. The CDR3 covers 15 residues. V was clipped by 1 base and J by 2 bases, with 12 bases between them. CDR3 residues: CASSLLGQDNTEAFF. The CDR3 coding sequence is TGTGCCAGCAGCTTGTTGGGGCAGGACAACACTGAAGCTTTCTTT.

The chain recombines TRBV7-9 with TRBJ2-3, with a possible D match to TRBD1 (6 bases). Germline values: CDR1 SEHNR, CDR2 FQNEAQ (reference sequence). The CDR3 runs 14 residues. V was trimmed by 1 base and J by 5 bases, leaving 10 bases between them. The CDR3: CASSLGSGVDTQYF. Written as DNA, the CDR3 is TGTGCCAGCAGCTTAGGCTCAGGGGTAGATACGCAGTATTTT. Full variable domain (missing parts from reference TRBV7-9 and TRBJ2-3): DTGVSQNPRHKITKRGQNVTFRCDPISEHNRLYWYRQTLGQGPEFLTYFQNEAQLEKSRLLSDRFSAERPKGSFSTLEIQRTEQGDSAMYLCASSLGSGVDTQYFGPGTRLTVL.